The T cell receptor (beta chain) described here comes from a study of shared clonotypes between healthy human individuals. Repertoires were generated with immunoSEQ multiplex PCR, while TCRdb's copy carries only in-frame clones and drops some. The sample lists about 960,000 clones, roughly 72% occurring once. Germline V lookup: CDR1 SGDLS, CDR2 YYNGEE. This CDR3 contains 14 residues. After removal of 4 bases from V and 7 bases from J, the junction contained 7 bases not matched to a gene. This clone is a singleton in its sample. Material for sequencing was memory CD4+ T cells sorted from blood. Specified subset: CD45RA-negative fraction. The V gene is TRBV9, the J gene TRBJ2-2, with 7 bases matching TRBD1. This clonotype originated in a man between 18 and 35 years old in good health. CDR3 sequence (DNA): TGTGCCAGCAGCCAGAGACAGGGCAGCGGGGAGCTGTTTTTT. This sequence encodes CASSQRQGSGELFF.